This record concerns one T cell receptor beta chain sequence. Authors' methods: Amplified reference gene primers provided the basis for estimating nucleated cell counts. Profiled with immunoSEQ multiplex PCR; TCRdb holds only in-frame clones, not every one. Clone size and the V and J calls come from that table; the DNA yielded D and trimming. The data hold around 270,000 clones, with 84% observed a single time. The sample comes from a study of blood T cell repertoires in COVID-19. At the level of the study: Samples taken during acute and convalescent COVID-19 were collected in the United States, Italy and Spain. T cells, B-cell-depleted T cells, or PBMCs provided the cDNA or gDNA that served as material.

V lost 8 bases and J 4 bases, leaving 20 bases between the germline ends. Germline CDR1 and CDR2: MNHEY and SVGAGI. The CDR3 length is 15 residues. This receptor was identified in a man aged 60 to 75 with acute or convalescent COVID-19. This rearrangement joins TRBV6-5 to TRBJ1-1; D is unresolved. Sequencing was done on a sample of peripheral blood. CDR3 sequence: CASSLRAAGGTEAFF. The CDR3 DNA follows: TGTGCCAGCTCCCTAAGGGCAGCGGGAGGCACTGAAGCTTTCTTT.